What follows are 5 T cell receptor beta chains derived from one specimen sequenced in a study of response to subunit inactivated influenza vaccine. TCRdb reprocessed the RT-PCR reads via MiXCR and lists one record per CDR3 protein. The data contain over 150,000 distinct CDR3 sequences, over 8.5% of them singletons. Here the sequenced sample was CD8+ T cells sorted from PBMCs, taken around 25 months after vaccination. Receptors were obtained from a man aged 45-69 years who received an inactivated influenza vaccine.

In its sample, this clonotype was seen many times. The genes are TRBV20-1 and TRBJ1-2; no reliable D call. Trimming pared 0 bases from V and 2 bases from J, leaving 13 bases between. Germline V CDR1 and CDR2: DFQATT, SNEGSKA (reference sequence). The CDR3 is 15 residues long. The CDR3 nucleotides read TGCAGTGCTAGAGATCTAAGAGGGCCGAACTATGGCTACACCTTC. Its translation is CSARDLRGPNYGYTF.

The V gene is TRBV5-6, the J gene TRBJ2-7, with a weak D call TRBD2 (5 bases). The CDR3 contains 14 residues. V was clipped by 3 bases and J by 2 bases, with 12 bases between them. CDR1 is SGHDT, CDR2 YYEEEE, per germline. CDR3 nucleotide sequence: TGTGCCAGCAGCTACGGGGTTAAGGCCTACGAGCAGTACTTC. Protein sequence: CASSYGVKAYEQYF.

V gene TRBV4-3 combines with J gene TRBJ2-3; a weak D match, TRBD1 (6 bases). The CDR3 spans 16 residues. In germline, CDR1 is LGHNA, CDR2 YSLEER. Trimming stripped 0 bases from V and 4 bases from J, with 14 bases between. The chain's CDR3 is CASSQDWPPGADTQYF. CDR3 sequence (DNA): TGCGCCAGCAGCCAAGATTGGCCCCCAGGGGCAGATACGCAGTATTTT.

The chain couples TRBV6-1 to TRBJ2-5, with TRBD2 identical over 8 bases. Germline V gene sequence: CDR1 MNHNS, CDR2 SASEGT. With V trimmed by 6 bases and J by 0 bases, 3 bases remained unmatched. The CDR3 runs to 14 residues. CDR3 sequence (DNA): TGTGCCAGCAGACTAGCGGTGTACCAAGAGACCCAGTACTTC. As protein: CASRLAVYQETQYF.

This clonotype was observed a handful of times. The chain uses TRBV4-3 and TRBJ2-7; possibly TRBD1 or TRBD2 for D (6 bases each). There are 15 residues in the CDR3. Germline lookup yields CDR1 LGHNA and CDR2 YSLEER. Trimming took off 1 base at V and 0 bases at J, with 10 bases between the two ends. The CDR3 loop is CASSQVGGLSYEQYF. In nucleotides, the CDR3 is TGCGCCAGCAGCCAAGTCGGGGGCCTCTCCTACGAGCAGTACTTC.